This T cell receptor beta chain was profiled in a study of blood T cell repertoires in COVID-19. Study-level information: PBMCs, B-cell-depleted T cells, or T cells provided the cDNA or gDNA that made up the material.

This table comes from immunoSEQ multiplex PCR, and its TCRdb copy is limited to in-frame clones, with some not included. Of just under 350,000 clones in the sample, 83% were seen once. Germline-derived CDR1 and CDR2 are LGHDT and YNNKEL (reference sequence). This CDR3 is 14 amino acids long. V was cut by 3 bases and J by 7 bases, with 16 bases left in between. Sequencing was done on a sample of peripheral blood. This chain uses TRBV3-1 (or the pseudogene TRBV3-2) with TRBJ2-7; D gene ambiguous. The clonotype was recovered from a young man with active or convalescent COVID-19. CDR3 residues: CASSHLGVPGEQYF. In DNA form, the CDR3 reads TGTGCCAGCAGCCATTTAGGAGTCCCTGGTGAGCAGTACTTC.